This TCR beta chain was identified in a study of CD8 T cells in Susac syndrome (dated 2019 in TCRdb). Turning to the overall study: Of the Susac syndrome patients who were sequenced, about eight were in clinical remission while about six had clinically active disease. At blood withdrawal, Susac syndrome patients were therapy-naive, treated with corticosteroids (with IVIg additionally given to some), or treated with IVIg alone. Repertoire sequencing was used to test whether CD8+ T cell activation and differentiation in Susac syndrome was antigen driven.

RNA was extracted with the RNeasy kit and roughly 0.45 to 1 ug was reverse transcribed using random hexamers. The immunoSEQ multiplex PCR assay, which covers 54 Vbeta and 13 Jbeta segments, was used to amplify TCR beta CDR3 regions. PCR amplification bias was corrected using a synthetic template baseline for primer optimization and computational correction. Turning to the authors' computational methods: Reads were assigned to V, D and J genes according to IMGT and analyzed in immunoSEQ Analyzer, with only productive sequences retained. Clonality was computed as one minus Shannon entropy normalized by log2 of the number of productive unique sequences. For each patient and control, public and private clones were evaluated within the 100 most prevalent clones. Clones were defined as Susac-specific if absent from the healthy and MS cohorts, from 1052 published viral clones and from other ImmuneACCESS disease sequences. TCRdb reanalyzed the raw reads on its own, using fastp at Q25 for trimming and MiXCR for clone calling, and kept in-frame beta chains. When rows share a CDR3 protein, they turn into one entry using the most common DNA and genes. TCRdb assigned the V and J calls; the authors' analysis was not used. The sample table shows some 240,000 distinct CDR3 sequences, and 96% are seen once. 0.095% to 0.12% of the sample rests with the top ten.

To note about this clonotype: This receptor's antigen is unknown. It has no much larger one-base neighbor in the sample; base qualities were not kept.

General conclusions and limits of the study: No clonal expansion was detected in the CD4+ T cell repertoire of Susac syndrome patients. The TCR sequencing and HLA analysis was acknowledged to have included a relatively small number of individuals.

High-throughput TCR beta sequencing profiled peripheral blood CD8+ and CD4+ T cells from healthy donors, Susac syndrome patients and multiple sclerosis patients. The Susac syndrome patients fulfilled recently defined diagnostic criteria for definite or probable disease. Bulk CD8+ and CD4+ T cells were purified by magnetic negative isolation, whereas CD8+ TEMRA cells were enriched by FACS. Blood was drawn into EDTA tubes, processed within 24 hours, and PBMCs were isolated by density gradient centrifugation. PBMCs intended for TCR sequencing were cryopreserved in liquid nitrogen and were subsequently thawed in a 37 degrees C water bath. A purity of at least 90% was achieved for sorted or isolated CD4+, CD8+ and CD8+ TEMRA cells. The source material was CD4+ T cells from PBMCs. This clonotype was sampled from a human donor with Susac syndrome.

The CDR3 reads CAWSATRTGPAGEQYF. The nucleotide sequence is TGTGCCTGGAGTGCAACCCGGACAGGTCCCGCGGGGGAGCAGTACTTC. The chain employs TRBV30 and TRBJ2-7; TRBD1 could be the D gene, as 7 bases match. CDR1 and CDR2 are drawn from the germline V gene (reference sequence): GTSNPN, SVGIG. Trimming at the junction amounts to 1 base on V and 7 bases on J, and the germline ends lie 23 bases apart. Inclusive of the bounding cysteine and phenylalanine, the CDR3 is 16 residues long. The kept DNA is CDR3 alone, 48 bases in frame from the first base.